This section outlines one TCR beta chain sequence together with its context. This study enrolled people aged roughly 18 to 90 from under 25 US geographic areas. Cohort allocation depended upon clinical history that participants reported. Authors' methods: Amplification from reference gene primers served as the basis for estimated nucleated cell counts. Assay: immunoSEQ multiplex PCR; the TCRdb copy retains only in-frame clones and omits some. V and J calls and clone size are copied from that table; D and trimming were computed from the DNA. Of some 100,000 clones in the sample, 65% to 90% were seen once. The sample belongs to a study of blood T cell repertoires in COVID-19. The overall study: Sample material is recorded as cDNA or gDNA derived from T cells, B-cell-depleted T cells, or PBMCs.

This CDR3 has 17 amino acids. V lost 3 bases, J lost 8 bases, and 25 bases lay in between. CDR1 is MDHEN, CDR2 SYDVKM, per germline. Source material: PBMCs or T cells enriched from blood (not recorded which). This chain joins TRBV28 and TRBJ1-2; D call uncertain. This clonotype was sampled from a woman aged 45-59 years who had recovered from COVID-19. The CDR3 nucleotides are TGTGCCAGCAGTTTGTTTCGTGTTATCGACCCGCCGGAGGGCTACACCTTC. Translated, it gives CASSLFRVIDPPEGYTF.